The rows below give T cell receptor beta chains drawn from one sample of a study of blood T cell repertoires in COVID-19. Generated by immunoSEQ multiplex PCR, the TCRdb table keeps only in-frame clones and is missing some. The sample has around 170,000 clones; under 80% are singletons. Sequencing was carried out using peripheral blood. The source of these receptors is an elderly woman with acute or convalescent COVID-19. Each CDR3 is given with its conserved first and last residue. A D gene is named only where the DNA matches it firmly. The size entry is marked missing in some rows and otherwise reads once, few, many or a size class.

clone_size	v_call	d_call	j_call	cdr3_aa	cdr3_nt
.	TRBV7-7	.	TRBJ2-7	CASSSKLSAASYEQYF	TGTGCCAGCAGCTCGAAACTTAGCGCCGCCTCCTACGAGCAGTACTTC
.	TRBV28	.	TRBJ1-2	CASSSTGRGYTF	TGTGCCAGCAGTTCGACAGGTCGTGGCTACACCTTC
few	TRBV28	TRBD1	TRBJ1-2	CASSFLGQATNYGYTF	TGTGCCAGCAGTTTTCTGGGACAGGCCACAAACTATGGCTACACCTTC
.	TRBV9	.	TRBJ2-3	CASSGWGDSTDTQYF	TGTGCCAGCAGCGGATGGGGGGATAGCACAGATACGCAGTATTTT
once	TRBV19	.	TRBJ1-2	CASSIPHSGGYTF	TGTGCCAGTAGTATCCCTCATAGTGGTGGCTACACCTTC
.	TRBV2	.	TRBJ2-1	CASSVWAYNEQFF	TGTGCCAGTAGCGTTTGGGCTTACAATGAGCAGTTCTTC
.	TRBV2	.	TRBJ1-1	CASNVQFNTEAFF	TGTGCCAGCAACGTACAGTTCAACACTGAAGCTTTCTTT
once	TRBV9	TRBD1	TRBJ2-3	CASSAETGVDTQYF	TGTGCCAGCAGCGCGGAGACAGGGGTGGATACGCAGTATTTT
once	TRBV10-2	.	TRBJ1-1	CASSDGENTEAFF	TGCGCCAGCAGTGACGGTGAGAACACTGAAGCTTTCTTT
.	TRBV3-1/TRBV3-2	.	TRBJ1-6	CASSHGGPYNSPLHF	TGTGCCAGCAGCCACGGGGGACCTTATAATTCACCCCTCCACTTT
.	TRBV6-5	.	TRBJ2-7	CASSYGADSYEQYF	TGTGCCAGCAGTTACGGGGCGGATAGCTACGAGCAGTACTTC
.	TRBV4-2	.	TRBJ2-7	CASSQEWAGSYEQYF	TGTGCCAGCAGCCAAGAGTGGGCGGGATCGTACGAGCAGTACTTC
.	TRBV4-3	.	TRBJ2-3	CASSQRPGAVGDTQYF	TGCGCCAGCAGCCAACGACCCGGAGCGGTAGGAGATACGCAGTATTTT
.	TRBV28	.	TRBJ2-7	CACGGISYYEQYF	TGTGCCTGTGGGGGGATAAGCTACTACGAGCAGTACTTC
.	TRBV18	TRBD1	TRBJ2-3	CASSPRTGGATDTQYF	TGTGCCAGCTCACCACGGACAGGGGGTGCCACAGATACGCAGTATTTT
medium-sized	TRBV9	TRBD1	TRBJ1-4	CASSGGQGGEKLFF	TGTGCCAGCAGCGGCGGACAGGGTGGAGAAAAACTGTTTTTT